The 31 T cell receptor beta chains given below trace back to one sample, sequenced in a study of blood T cell dynamics during melanoma immunotherapy. Sequenced by immunoSEQ multiplex PCR; TCRdb stores in-frame clones only, minus some. The sample lists about 8,600 clones; approximately 85% were seen once. Time point meaning: week 3, after first cycle of checkpoint inhibitor. The material was blood, obtained from a patient treated with checkpoint blockade. These receptors all stem from a human donor with melanoma.

The count of this clone is one. The chain links TRBV7-2 to TRBJ1-1; maybe TRBD1 (5 bases). The germline CDR1 and CDR2 sequences are SGHTA and FQGNSA. Trimming pared 1 base from V and 11 bases from J, leaving 8 bases between. The CDR3 consists of 11 residues. Written as DNA, the CDR3 is TGTGCCAGCAGCTTAGGGGGGTGGGCTTTCTTT. Translating it yields CASSLGGWAFF.

This clone is a singleton in its sample. As DNA, the CDR3 is TGTGCCATCAGTGAGTCGGAAGGGACAGGCTCACGCTACACCTTC. Translated, it gives CAISESEGTGSRYTF. The chain carries TRBV10-3 and TRBJ1-2; 8 positions agree with TRBD1. Trimming cost V 0 bases and J 9 bases; bases outside gene matches: 9. The length of the CDR3 is 15 residues. Germline V gene sequence: CDR1 ENHRY, CDR2 SYGVKD.

The V and J genes are TRBV20-1 and TRBJ2-7; D gene ambiguous. In germline, CDR1 is DFQATT, CDR2 SNEGSKA (reference sequence). Trimming cost V 2 bases and J 2 bases, with 4 bases left between them. The CDR3 spans 11 residues. CDR3: CSARTAYEQYF. In DNA form, the CDR3 reads TGCAGTGCTAGAACTGCCTACGAGCAGTACTTC.

This clone was found once. The chain employs TRBV19 and TRBJ1-1; TRBD1 is a possible D gene (5 bases). V was cut by 1 base and J by 4 bases, with 13 bases left in between. CDR1 and CDR2 from the germline V gene are LNHDA and SQIVND (reference sequence). This CDR3 has 15 residues. Here the CDR3 DNA reads TGTGCCAGTAGTATAGGTGTACAGGTTGGCACTGAAGCTTTCTTT. It encodes CASSIGVQVGTEAFF.

The chain joins TRBV7-9 to TRBJ1-1, with 7 nucleotides matching TRBD1. The germline V gene has CDR1 SEHNR and CDR2 FQNEAQ (reference sequence). Trimming took 3 bases from V and 0 from J; bases not matched to a gene: 4. This CDR3 has 15 amino acids. The CDR3 region is CASSLRGGVNTEAFF. CDR3 sequence (DNA): TGTGCCAGCAGCTTGAGAGGGGGCGTGAACACTGAAGCTTTCTTT.

J is TRBJ1-3 and V is TRBV10-1, with D perhaps TRBD1 (6 bases). Trimming stripped 3 bases from V and 2 bases from J, with 11 bases between. Germline CDR1 reads WNHNN; CDR2 reads SYGVQD (reference sequence). The length of the CDR3 is 15 residues. The CDR3 protein is CASSEYRVAGNTIYF. For the CDR3, the DNA is TGCGCCAGCAGTGAATACAGGGTCGCTGGAAACACCATATATTTT.

V and J are TRBV2 and TRBJ1-6, with 8 positions matching TRBD1. After removal of 5 bases from V and 14 bases from J, the junction contained 20 bases not matched to a gene. Per the germline V gene, CDR1 is SNHLY and CDR2 is FYNNEI. This CDR3 contains 17 residues. The CDR3 protein is CASSSLMTGDLYPALHF. The CDR3 DNA reads TGTGCCAGCAGTTCCTTGATGACAGGGGATCTTTACCCGGCCCTCCACTTT.

The chain links TRBV7-2 to TRBJ2-1, with TRBD2 matching 9 bases. The trim removed 3 bases at V and 5 bases at J, leaving 5 bases unmatched. CDR3 length: 15 residues. Germline CDR1 and CDR2: SGHTA and FQGNSA. This CDR3 reads CASSLPSGAHNEQFF. The CDR3 nucleotides read TGTGCCAGCAGCTTGCCTAGCGGGGCCCACAATGAGCAGTTCTTC.

The rearrangement joins TRBV6-5 to TRBJ1-4; D gene ambiguous. Germline V CDR1 and CDR2: MNHEY, SVGAGI. V was shortened by 1 base and J by 8 bases, with 14 bases between the two germline ends. The CDR3 is 15 amino acids. CDR3 sequence: CASSYYPGNWEKLFF. In DNA, the CDR3 is TGTGCCAGCAGTTACTACCCGGGAAATTGGGAAAAACTGTTTTTT.

A few counts support this clone. The chain has TRBV5-1 and TRBJ2-5, with TRBD2 matching 11 bases. The V segment lost 4 bases and the J segment 5 bases; nucleotides outside the gene matches: 7. In germline, CDR1 is SGHRS, CDR2 YFSETQ. The CDR3 totals 15 residues. CDR3 protein: CASSGGLAVTETQYF. In nucleotides, the CDR3 is TGCGCCAGCAGCGGGGGACTAGCGGTCACGGAGACCCAGTACTTC.

The rearrangement links TRBV6-1 to TRBJ1-4; 8 bases agree with TRBD1. Germline loops: CDR1 MNHNS, CDR2 SASEGT. V shed 5 bases, J shed 7 bases, and the junction held 6 bases outside the gene matches. The length of the CDR3 is 14 residues. CDR3 in amino acids: CASSFGTGVEKLFF. The CDR3 DNA reads TGTGCCAGCAGTTTTGGGACAGGCGTTGAAAAACTGTTTTTT.

The V gene is TRBV9, the J gene TRBJ2-1; a possible D gene is TRBD2 (6 bases). The V and J ends lost 3 bases and 6 bases respectively, with 22 bases between them. Germline V gene sequence: CDR1 SGDLS, CDR2 YYNGEE. The CDR3 is made up of 17 amino acids. The CDR3 protein is CASSEGLRPSPSNEQFF. The CDR3, as DNA: TGTGCCAGCAGCGAGGGACTCAGACCTTCTCCTTCCAATGAGCAGTTCTTC.

The chain couples TRBV4-2 to TRBJ1-5; 11 bases align to TRBD1. Trimming took 1 base from V and 11 from J; bases not matched to a gene: 10. In germline, CDR1 is LGHNA, CDR2 YNFKEQ. CDR3 length: 16 residues. CDR3 coding DNA: TGTGCCAGCAGCCAAGCCGGGACAGGGGGGCTTACGGCCCAGCATTTT. It specifies CASSQAGTGGLTAQHF.

The count of this clone is one. The chain employs TRBV5-8 and TRBJ2-7, with TRBD1 identical over 9 bases. Trimming cost V 4 bases and J 3 bases; bases outside gene matches: 5. The CDR3 has 14 amino acids. Germline V gives CDR1 SGHTS, CDR2 YDEGEE. The CDR3 protein is CASSRGTGRYEQYF. CDR3 nucleotide sequence: TGTGCCAGCAGCAGGGGGACAGGGCGCTACGAGCAGTACTTC.

The chain has TRBV7-9 and TRBJ1-1, with unresolved D. Trimming pared 5 bases from V and 5 bases from J, leaving 9 bases between. This CDR3 spans 12 amino acids. Germline-derived CDR1 and CDR2 are SEHNR and FQNEAQ (reference sequence). The CDR3 sequence is CASSQGFTEAFF. CDR3 DNA: TGTGCCAGCAGCCAAGGATTTACTGAAGCTTTCTTT.

The chain recombines TRBV5-1 with TRBJ2-3; D possibly corresponds to TRBD1 (6 bases). Germline V gives CDR1 SGHRS, CDR2 YFSETQ. The germline V and J ends were trimmed by 4 bases and 2 bases, with 14 bases remaining between them. CDR3 length: 15 residues. The CDR3: CASSLLDRNTDTQYF. CDR3 in DNA: TGCGCCAGCAGCCTACTGGACAGAAACACAGATACGCAGTATTTT.

The chain combines TRBV5-6 with TRBJ1-4; D unclear. Per germline, CDR1 SGHDT and CDR2 YYEEEE. The CDR3 totals 16 residues. Between the trimmed V and J ends, which lost 1 base and 0 bases, there was a span of 10 bases. The CDR3 spells CASSLWLAATNEKLFF. CDR3 DNA: TGTGCCAGCAGCTTGTGGTTGGCAGCAACTAATGAAAAACTGTTTTTT. The complete variable domain, with remaining parts taken from reference TRBV5-6 and TRBJ1-4, reads DAGVTQSPTHLIKTRGQQVTLRCSPKSGHDTVSWYQQALGQGPQFIFQYYEEEERQRGNFPDRFSGHQFPNYSSELNVNALLLGDSALYLCASSLWLAATNEKLFFGSGTQLSVL.

The J gene is TRBJ2-1, the V gene TRBV7-3; the match to TRBD1 covers 7 bases. The CDR3 covers 15 residues. Germline CDR1 and CDR2: SGHTA and FQGTGA. The V segment lost 4 bases and the J segment 8 bases; nucleotides outside the gene matches: 11. CDR3 sequence: CASSSSFTGVDEQFF. The CDR3 coding sequence is TGTGCCAGCAGCTCAAGCTTTACAGGGGTTGATGAGCAGTTCTTC. Combining the CDR3 with reference TRBV7-3 and TRBJ2-1 gives the whole variable domain GAGVSQTPSNKVTEKGKYVELRCDPISGHTALYWYRQSLGQGPEFLIYFQGTGAADDSGLPNDRFFAVRPEGSVSTLKIQRTERGDSAVYLCASSSSFTGVDEQFFGPGTRLTVL.

This clone was detected only a few times. V gene TRBV6-5 combines with J gene TRBJ2-5; 8 bases map to TRBD1. The CDR3 loop spans 13 amino acids. CDR1 is MNHEY and CDR2 is SVGAGI in the germline V gene. With 5 bases clipped from V and 3 bases from J, the junction kept 2 bases outside the gene matches. CDR3 DNA sequence: TGTGCCAGCAGTGAGGGACAGGAAGAGACCCAGTACTTC. Its translation: CASSEGQEETQYF.

The chain couples TRBV30 to TRBJ2-2; D may match TRBD1 or TRBD2 (5 bases each). The length of the CDR3 is 14 residues. Trimming pared 1 base from V and 3 bases from J, leaving 9 bases between. Germline loops: CDR1 GTSNPN, CDR2 SVGIG (reference sequence). Here the CDR3 reads CAWSAGTHTGELFF. The DNA for the CDR3 is TGTGCCTGGAGTGCCGGGACCCACACCGGGGAGCTGTTTTTT. The full variable domain, its missing parts supplied by reference TRBV30 and TRBJ2-2, is SQTIHQWPATLVQPVGSPLSLECTVEGTSNPNLYWYRQAAGRGLQLLFYSVGIGQISSEVPQNLSASRPQDRQFILSSKKLLLSDSGFYLCAWSAGTHTGELFFGEGSRLTVL.

V gene TRBV7-3 combines with J gene TRBJ2-3, with 11 nucleotides matching TRBD2. J lost 6 bases, V lost 4 bases, and 9 bases had no gene match. The CDR3 extends over 16 amino acids. Germline values: CDR1 SGHTA, CDR2 FQGTGA. CDR3 in DNA: TGTGCCAGCAGCTCCCTCCCTAGCGGGGGGCCCGATACGCAGTATTTT. This sequence encodes CASSSLPSGGPDTQYF.

This sequence joins TRBV27 and TRBJ2-2, with 10 bases identical to TRBD2. The junction had 5 bases not matched to a gene; V was cut back by 5 bases and J by 5 bases. The CDR3 has 15 residues. Germline V gene data show CDR1 as MNHEY and CDR2 as SMNVEV (reference sequence). DNA for the CDR3: TGTGCCAGCAGTCTCAGGACTAGCGGTACCGGGGAGCTGTTTTTT. It codes for CASSLRTSGTGELFF.

The rearrangement joins TRBV6-5 to TRBJ2-2; D gene uncertain. The germline gives CDR1 MNHEY, CDR2 SVGAGI. Trimming cost V 2 bases and J 7 bases, with 17 bases left between them. The CDR3 consists of 16 residues. Here the CDR3 DNA reads TGTGCCAGCAGTTACGGGAACGTCTTGGCAAACGGGGAGCTGTTTTTT. Residues: CASSYGNVLANGELFF.

V is TRBV30 and J is TRBJ2-7; D remains ambiguous. V shed 0 bases and J shed 7 bases, with 7 bases lying between them. The CDR3 has 11 residues. Germline lookup yields CDR1 GTSNPN and CDR2 SVGIG (reference sequence). CDR3 bases: TGTGCCTGGAGTGTAGGCTGGGAGCAGTACTTC. It is translated as CAWSVGWEQYF.

This clone was detected once. This chain links TRBV5-1 with TRBJ2-7; D could derive from TRBD1 or TRBD2 (5 bases each). The CDR3 extends over 12 amino acids. V lost 2 bases to trimming and J lost 6 bases, with 9 bases between them. The V gene's germline CDR1 is SGHRS and CDR2 YFSETQ. Here the CDR3 reads CASSLGTPEQYF. The CDR3 DNA reads TGCGCCAGCAGCTTAGGGACGCCCGAGCAGTACTTC.

This chain connects TRBV7-2 to TRBJ2-4; 9 positions agree with TRBD2. The CDR3 covers 16 residues. V shed 1 base and J 4 bases; nucleotides not matched to a gene: 5. Per germline, CDR1 SGHTA and CDR2 FQGNSA. CDR3 region: CASSLVGGGVKNIQYF. Here the CDR3 DNA reads TGTGCCAGCAGCTTAGTGGGCGGGGGGGTAAAAAACATTCAGTACTTC.

V gene TRBV4-2 combines with J gene TRBJ2-1; D is unresolved. The CDR3 extends over 16 amino acids. Germline V gene data show CDR1 as LGHNA and CDR2 as YNFKEQ. Trimming stripped 0 bases from V and 2 bases from J, with 11 bases between. The CDR3 sequence: CASSQDPESPYNEQFF. The CDR3 DNA reads TGTGCCAGCAGCCAAGATCCAGAGAGTCCCTACAATGAGCAGTTCTTC.

This clone was detected a few times. J is TRBJ1-1 and V is TRBV30; unclear D gene. V was trimmed by 0 bases and J by 3 bases, leaving 11 bases between them. CDR1 and CDR2 (germline): GTSNPN, SVGIG (reference sequence). The CDR3 loop spans 14 amino acids. The CDR3 DNA reads as TGTGCCTGGAGTGTAGGACTGGAGGACACTGAAGCTTTCTTT. It is translated as CAWSVGLEDTEAFF.

In this sample, this clone turned up once. The genes are TRBV6-5 and TRBJ1-5, with TRBD1 matching over 7 bases. Germline V gene sequence: CDR1 MNHEY, CDR2 SVGAGI. CDR3 size: 14 residues. Trimming removed 5 bases from V and 10 bases from J; junction bases left unmatched: 11. This CDR3 is CASSEGTEVGPQHF. CDR3 coding DNA: TGTGCCAGCAGTGAGGGGACAGAAGTAGGTCCCCAGCATTTT.

The chain combines TRBV5-5 with TRBJ1-6; 8 positions match TRBD1. The V gene's germline CDR1 is SGHKS and CDR2 YYEKEE (reference sequence). This CDR3 comprises 15 residues. J lost 8 bases, V lost 4 bases, and 8 bases had no gene match. The CDR3 spells CASSGMGQADSPLHF. In nucleotides, the CDR3 is TGTGCCAGCAGCGGAATGGGACAGGCGGATTCACCCCTCCACTTT.

The chain employs TRBV21-1 and TRBJ1-6; the D call TRBD1 from the table was never checked on the DNA. TRBV21-1 corresponds to a pseudogene. CDR3 length: 20 amino acids. The CDR3 here is CASSKGFPLGALPYNSPLHF. CDR3 DNA sequence: TGTGCCAGCAGCAAAGGCTTCCCCTTGGGGGCCCTCCCTTATAATTCACCCCTCCACTTT.